Listed here are 22 T cell receptor beta chains from one sample, sequenced in a study of Ad26.COV2.S vaccination and SARS-CoV-2 variants. Profiling relied on immunoSEQ multiplex PCR, and the TCRdb table lists in-frame clones only, not all of them. The sample lists about 350,000 clones, 85% to 90% occurring once. The treatment was: about 20 received Ad26.COV2.S at low or high dose, single or two shots; roughly five received placebo; per-sample allocation not given. Following the first vaccine or placebo injection, samples were taken on day 63. The sample here was peripheral blood, taken in a trial of Ad26.COV2.S vaccine versus placebo. The receptor source for this set is a person aged 18 to 59 who received the Ad26.COV2.S COVID-19 vaccine or a placebo.

V is TRBV5-1 and J is TRBJ2-5, with D maybe TRBD2 (6 bases). V lost 2 bases and J 3 bases, leaving 11 bases between the germline ends. Germline-derived CDR1 and CDR2 are SGHRS and YFSETQ. This CDR3 is built from 14 residues. The CDR3 reads CASSLEGEEETQYF. In nucleotides, the CDR3 is TGCGCCAGCAGCTTAGAAGGGGAGGAAGAGACCCAGTACTTC.

The chain carries TRBV13 and TRBJ1-2, with TRBD1 matching over 9 bases. This CDR3 is 15 amino acids long. CDR1 is PRHDT and CDR2 is FYEKMQ in the germline V gene (reference sequence). The V and J ends lost 5 bases and 3 bases, in that order; junction bases with no gene match: 7. In DNA form, the CDR3 reads TGTGCCAGCAGCCCGGGGACAGGGCGGCACTATGGCTACACCTTC. Translation gives CASSPGTGRHYGYTF.

The chain is built from TRBV14 and TRBJ1-5; no clear D. The CDR3 length is 12 residues. CDR1 SGHDN and CDR2 FVKESK come from the germline V gene. V gave up 0 bases and J gave up 9 bases, with 6 bases separating them. The CDR3 spells CASSQDRGPQHF. CDR3 coding DNA: TGTGCCAGCAGCCAAGATCGGGGGCCCCAGCATTTT. Together with reference TRBV14 and TRBJ1-5, the CDR3 gives the full variable domain: EAGVTQFPSHSVIEKGQTVTLRCDPISGHDNLYWYRRVMGKEIKFLLHFVKESKQDESGMPNNRFLAERTGGTYSTLKVQPAELEDSGVYFCASSQDRGPQHFGDGTRLSIL.

This clone was found a few times. The rearrangement joins TRBV7-2 to TRBJ2-7; 7 bases are shared with TRBD2. Germline trimming cut 3 bases from V and 3 bases from J; bases unmatched to any gene: 8. This CDR3 has 15 residues. Germline V gene lookup returns CDR1 SGHTA and CDR2 FQGNSA. The CDR3 loop is CASSLGGRTLYEQYF. CDR3 DNA sequence: TGTGCCAGCAGCTTGGGGGGGAGGACTCTCTACGAGCAGTACTTC.

CDR3 DNA sequence: TGTGCCAGCAGTCCCGGGACAGGGGGCTATCAGCCCCAGCATTTT. This codes for CASSPGTGGYQPQHF. The chain carries TRBV28 and TRBJ1-5; 12 bases line up with TRBD1. This CDR3 contains 15 residues. Germline CDR1 is MDHEN and CDR2 is SYDVKM. The V gene end was trimmed by 5 bases and the J gene end by 5 bases; junction bases not matched to a gene: 4.

The rearrangement links TRBV20-1 to TRBJ1-2; 7 bases match TRBD1. Germline assignment: CDR1 DFQATT and CDR2 SNEGSKA (reference sequence). After removal of 3 bases from V and 8 bases from J, the junction contained 15 bases not matched to a gene. This CDR3 is 15 amino acids long. The CDR3 DNA reads TGCAGTGCTAGTAACCGTGACAGGGCTGCGAGGGGCTACACCTTC. Residues: CSASNRDRAARGYTF.

The chain is built from TRBV6-1 and TRBJ1-1; a weak D match, TRBD1 (6 bases). Trimming removed 4 bases from V and 5 bases from J, with 20 bases in between. The CDR3 has 16 residues. Germline V gives CDR1 MNHNS, CDR2 SASEGT. In DNA form, the CDR3 reads TGTGCCAGCAGTGTGAGCGGACATATTAGGGGGACTGAAGCTTTCTTT. Protein: CASSVSGHIRGTEAFF.

This chain uses TRBV3-1 (or the pseudogene TRBV3-2) with TRBJ2-3, with unresolved D. The germline V gene has CDR1 LGHDT and CDR2 YNNKEL (reference sequence). This CDR3 region has 16 residues. Trimming cost V 4 bases and J 1 base, with 15 bases left between them. The CDR3 spells CASSLLTTGGTDTQYF. DNA for the CDR3: TGTGCCAGCAGCCTACTCACGACCGGAGGCACAGATACGCAGTATTTT.

The rearrangement links TRBV6-2 or TRBV6-3 to TRBJ2-1, with 10 bases that match TRBD2. The CDR3 is made up of 16 amino acids. CDR1 is MNHEY, CDR2 SVGEGT, per germline. With V trimmed by 5 bases and J by 3 bases, 7 bases remained unmatched. The CDR3 nucleotides are TGTGCCAGCAGTGACCTTAGCGGGAGGTTCTACAATGAGCAGTTCTTC. Its protein product is CASSDLSGRFYNEQFF.

J is TRBJ2-1 and V is TRBV5-1; D unclear. This CDR3 has 13 amino acids. Germline CDR1 and CDR2: SGHRS and YFSETQ. Trimming removed 0 bases from V and 4 bases from J, with 5 bases in between. CDR3 DNA sequence: TGCGCCAGCAGCTTGGGACAATACAATGAGCAGTTCTTC. Its protein product is CASSLGQYNEQFF.

The chain combines TRBV19 with TRBJ1-3; D might be TRBD1 (5 bases). The CDR3 contains 15 residues. Germline values: CDR1 LNHDA, CDR2 SQIVND (reference sequence). The ends were cut back, 7 bases at V and 4 bases at J, with 17 bases in the middle. The DNA of the CDR3 is TGTGCCAGTACCCCTCAAGGGGCCCCGGGAAACACCATATATTTT. This encodes CASTPQGAPGNTIYF.

This clone is a singleton in its sample. CDR3 DNA sequence: TGTGCCAGCAGTGTACAGGTGAAGAGCTCCTACGAGCAGTACTTC. Translating gives CASSVQVKSSYEQYF. The rearrangement joins TRBV28 to TRBJ2-7; TRBD1 is a possible D gene (5 bases). CDR1 and CDR2 (germline): MDHEN, SYDVKM. V lost 5 bases, J lost 0 bases, and 14 bases lay in between. The CDR3 length is 15 residues.

The chain is built from TRBV3-1 (or the pseudogene TRBV3-2) and TRBJ2-1; D possibly uses TRBD1 or TRBD2 (5 bases each). This CDR3 spans 16 amino acids. The germline V gene encodes CDR1 LGHDT and CDR2 YNNKEL (reference sequence). Trimming shortened V by 0 bases and J by 4 bases, and 13 bases separated the two germline ends. The CDR3 region is CASSQDSRGWYNEQFF. CDR3 nucleotide sequence: TGTGCCAGCAGCCAAGATTCGAGGGGCTGGTACAATGAGCAGTTCTTC.

The count of this clone is one. The chain couples TRBV29-1 to TRBJ2-2; D might be TRBD1 or TRBD2, each matching 6 bases. V was pared by 4 bases and J by 7 bases, with 13 bases between. Germline V CDR1 and CDR2: SQVTM, ANQGSEA. The CDR3 has 13 amino acids. The chain's CDR3 is CSVAWGAGGELFF. The CDR3 DNA follows: TGCAGCGTTGCCTGGGGGGCGGGCGGGGAGCTGTTTTTT.

In DNA form, the CDR3 reads TGTGCCAGCAGCCTCCCGGCCGATGACGGGGGAAAACTGTTTTTT. It specifies CASSLPADDGGKLFF. The rearrangement joins TRBV4-2 to TRBJ1-4; tentatively, D is TRBD1 (5 bases). Trimming took off 4 bases at V and 10 bases at J, with 19 bases between the two ends. The length of the CDR3 is 15 residues. Germline loops: CDR1 LGHNA, CDR2 YNFKEQ.

The genes are TRBV9 and TRBJ2-1, with D perhaps matching TRBD1 (5 bases). Deletions cut 3 bases from V and 0 bases from J, with 10 bases between. The CDR3 consists of 15 residues. Germline values: CDR1 SGDLS, CDR2 YYNGEE. CDR3: CASSEGHSSYNEQFF. CDR3 in DNA: TGTGCCAGCAGCGAAGGACACAGCTCCTACAATGAGCAGTTCTTC.

This sequence joins TRBV7-8 and TRBJ2-1, with TRBD2 matching 7 bases. The J segment lost 6 bases and the V segment lost 5 bases, leaving 7 bases of the junction unmatched. Germline V gene sequence: CDR1 SGHVS, CDR2 FQNEAQ. This CDR3 has 14 amino acids. In nucleotides, the CDR3 is TGTGCCAGCAGCCCTACCCGGGGGGTCAATGAGCAGTTCTTC. It is translated as CASSPTRGVNEQFF. Combining the CDR3 with reference TRBV7-8 and TRBJ2-1 gives the whole variable domain GAGVSQSPRYKVAKRGQDVALRCDPISGHVSLFWYQQALGQGPEFLTYFQNEAQLDKSGLPSDRFFAERPEGSVSTLKIQRTQQEDSAVYLCASSPTRGVNEQFFGPGTRLTVL.

The chain employs TRBV28 and TRBJ1-5; 8 nucleotides match TRBD1. Germline CDR1 and CDR2: MDHEN and SYDVKM. V lost 5 bases to trimming and J lost 5 bases; unmatched junction nucleotides: 8. The CDR3 loop spans 15 amino acids. The chain's CDR3 is CASSGTGTGYQPQHF. In nucleotides, the CDR3 is TGTGCCAGCAGTGGAACCGGGACAGGATATCAGCCCCAGCATTTT.

The V gene is TRBV7-2, the J gene TRBJ2-1; 8 positions match TRBD2. Germline V gives CDR1 SGHTA, CDR2 FQGNSA. This CDR3 contains 13 residues. V shed 1 base, J shed 15 bases, and the junction held 8 bases outside the gene matches. CDR3: CASSLGQREKSFF. In DNA, the CDR3 is TGTGCCAGCAGCTTAGGTCAGCGGGAGAAGTCGTTCTTC.

V and J are TRBV5-5 and TRBJ2-7; D gene uncertain. This CDR3 has 13 residues. Looked up from germline, CDR1 is SGHKS and CDR2 is YYEKEE (reference sequence). V lost 3 bases, J lost 1 base, and 8 bases lay in between. This chain's CDR3 is CASSSTASYEQYF. The CDR3, as DNA: TGTGCCAGCAGCTCGACGGCTTCCTACGAGCAGTACTTC.

The V and J genes are TRBV5-1 and TRBJ2-3; 9 positions match TRBD1. Germline CDR1 reads SGHRS; CDR2 reads YFSETQ. Germline trimming cut 4 bases from V and 0 bases from J; bases unmatched to any gene: 12. CDR3 length: 18 residues. The CDR3: CASSPGRDRATSTDTQYF. The CDR3 DNA follows: TGCGCCAGCAGCCCCGGAAGGGACAGGGCAACTAGCACAGATACGCAGTATTTT.

The chain couples TRBV6-5 to TRBJ1-1; D remains ambiguous. V shed 5 bases and J shed 8 bases, with 9 bases lying between them. The germline V gene encodes CDR1 MNHEY and CDR2 SVGAGI. This CDR3 spans 11 amino acids. The DNA of the CDR3 is TGTGCCAGCAGTACCGTAGGGGAAGCTTTCTTT. Its translation: CASSTVGEAFF.